A selection of T cell receptor beta chains follows, all from one sample in a study of T cells after yellow fever vaccination. MiXCR, run by TCRdb on the 5' RACE reads, gives a single entry per CDR3 protein. The data hold around 610,000 distinct CDR3 sequences, with about 13% observed a single time. The sample was PBMCs, taken on the day of the yellow fever booster vaccination. The receptor source for this set is a man aged 25 to 40 who received the YFV17D yellow fever vaccine. Each CDR3 is given with its conserved first and last residue. The order of the fields is clone size, D gene, V gene, J gene, CDR3 DNA, CDR3 protein. The D gene is left open where the match is weak. Where a row states a size, it is once, few, many or the class of an expanded clone; other rows omit it.

clone_size: NA
d_call: NA
v_call: TRBV3-1
j_call: TRBJ2-7
cdr3_nt: TGTGCCAGCTCCAAGCAGGCCACTTGGACAACAACCTACGAGCAGTACTTC
cdr3_aa: CASSKQATWTTTYEQYF

clone_size: few
d_call: NA
v_call: TRBV6-1
j_call: TRBJ2-4
cdr3_nt: TGTGCCAGCAGACCTTGGACACGTTTAGCCAAAAACATTCAGTACTTC
cdr3_aa: CASRPWTRLAKNIQYF

clone_size: once
d_call: NA
v_call: TRBV30
j_call: TRBJ2-7
cdr3_nt: TGTGCCTGGAGTGTACGGTGGCTAGCACCCGAGCAGTACTTC
cdr3_aa: CAWSVRWLAPEQYF

clone_size: many
d_call: TRBD2
v_call: TRBV3-1
j_call: TRBJ2-3
cdr3_nt: TGTGCCAGCAGCGGGAGCGGGAGGGCGACAGATACGCAGTATTTT
cdr3_aa: CASSGSGRATDTQYF

clone_size: NA
d_call: NA
v_call: TRBV6-1
j_call: TRBJ2-3
cdr3_nt: TGTGCCAGCAGCAAATTAGCCTCTAGCACAGATACGCAGTATTTT
cdr3_aa: CASSKLASSTDTQYF

clone_size: NA
d_call: NA
v_call: TRBV29-1
j_call: TRBJ2-5
cdr3_nt: TGCAGCGTTGATAGAGAGGGAACCCAGTACTTC
cdr3_aa: CSVDREGTQYF

clone_size: few
d_call: TRBD2
v_call: TRBV15
j_call: TRBJ2-1
cdr3_nt: TGTGCCACCAGCGAGACCCTAGCGGGGGCCGCTTACAATGAGCAGTTCTTC
cdr3_aa: CATSETLAGAAYNEQFF

clone_size: NA
d_call: NA
v_call: TRBV24-1
j_call: TRBJ2-1
cdr3_nt: TGTGCCACCAGTGTCAGGGACTCCCGCTACAATGAGCAGTTCTTC
cdr3_aa: CATSVRDSRYNEQFF

clone_size: NA
d_call: NA
v_call: TRBV18
j_call: TRBJ2-1
cdr3_nt: TGTGCCAGCTCACCACCTGGTGGCCTACGGCAGTTCTTC
cdr3_aa: CASSPPGGLRQFF

clone_size: NA
d_call: NA
v_call: TRBV7-2
j_call: TRBJ2-7
cdr3_nt: TGTGCCAGCAGCTTAGTTATCGACAGAACCTCCTACGAGCAGTACTTC
cdr3_aa: CASSLVIDRTSYEQYF

clone_size: few
d_call: NA
v_call: TRBV29-1
j_call: TRBJ1-5
cdr3_nt: TGCAGCGCCCAGGGCGGTAGCAATCAGCCCCAGCATTTT
cdr3_aa: CSAQGGSNQPQHF

clone_size: few
d_call: TRBD1
v_call: TRBV24-1
j_call: TRBJ2-2
cdr3_nt: TGTGCCACCAGTGACGCGGGGACAGGGAACACCGGGGAGCTGTTTTTT
cdr3_aa: CATSDAGTGNTGELFF

clone_size: few
d_call: TRBD2
v_call: TRBV5-4
j_call: TRBJ2-1
cdr3_nt: TGTGCCAGCAGCGCCGGGGGGAGCGGGAATCTCAATGAGCAGTTCTTC
cdr3_aa: CASSAGGSGNLNEQFF

clone_size: NA
d_call: TRBD1
v_call: TRBV18
j_call: TRBJ2-7
cdr3_nt: TGTGCCAGCTCGGTCGGCAGGGGGCCGAGTTACGAGCAGTACTTC
cdr3_aa: CASSVGRGPSYEQYF

clone_size: NA
d_call: TRBD2
v_call: TRBV7-9
j_call: TRBJ2-1
cdr3_nt: TGTGCCAGCAGCTTAGCGTTGCGGGAGGGAGAGCAGTTCTTC
cdr3_aa: CASSLALREGEQFF

clone_size: few
d_call: NA
v_call: TRBV10-2
j_call: TRBJ2-7
cdr3_nt: TGCGCCAGCAGACACCTAGAGGGACACTACGAGCAGTACTTC
cdr3_aa: CASRHLEGHYEQYF

clone_size: NA
d_call: NA
v_call: TRBV9
j_call: TRBJ1-1
cdr3_nt: TGTGCCAGCAGCGTATCGGAAGGAACTGAAGCTTTCTTT
cdr3_aa: CASSVSEGTEAFF

clone_size: NA
d_call: NA
v_call: TRBV18
j_call: TRBJ2-7
cdr3_nt: TGTGCCAGCTCACCTACCTTCGAAGGGGAGCAGTACTTC
cdr3_aa: CASSPTFEGEQYF

clone_size: few
d_call: TRBD1
v_call: TRBV20-1
j_call: TRBJ2-1
cdr3_nt: TGCAGTGCTAGAGACCCAGACAGGGGCGATGAGCAGTTCTTC
cdr3_aa: CSARDPDRGDEQFF

clone_size: NA
d_call: NA
v_call: TRBV4-3
j_call: TRBJ1-2
cdr3_nt: TGCGCCAGCAGCTGGCAGGGTAACTATGGCTACACCTTC
cdr3_aa: CASSWQGNYGYTF

clone_size: NA
d_call: NA
v_call: TRBV7-6
j_call: TRBJ2-5
cdr3_nt: TGTGCCAGCAGCCCCCGGGGGATGAGGGTACTGAAAAGGGAGACCCAGTACTTC
cdr3_aa: CASSPRGMRVLKRETQYF

clone_size: many
d_call: TRBD1
v_call: TRBV6-2/TRBV6-3
j_call: TRBJ2-1
cdr3_nt: TGTGCCAGCGCCGCCGACAGGGGGCTTGGAAATGAGCAGTTCTTC
cdr3_aa: CASAADRGLGNEQFF

clone_size: NA
d_call: NA
v_call: TRBV28
j_call: TRBJ2-7
cdr3_nt: TGTGCCAGCAGTCCCCGGGACGGGGAATACGAGCAGTACTTC
cdr3_aa: CASSPRDGEYEQYF

clone_size: NA
d_call: NA
v_call: TRBV4-1
j_call: TRBJ2-1
cdr3_nt: TGCGCCAGCAGCGCCTCTAATGAGCAGTTCTTC
cdr3_aa: CASSASNEQFF

clone_size: NA
d_call: NA
v_call: TRBV5-4
j_call: TRBJ2-5
cdr3_nt: TGTGCCAGCAGCTTGGGTTGGGTTCAAGAGACCCAGTACTTC
cdr3_aa: CASSLGWVQETQYF

clone_size: few
d_call: TRBD2
v_call: TRBV12-3/TRBV12-4
j_call: TRBJ2-1
cdr3_nt: TGTGCCAGCAGCCCCCGCGGGGGGTATTTCAATGAGCAGTTCTTC
cdr3_aa: CASSPRGGYFNEQFF

clone_size: few
d_call: NA
v_call: TRBV18
j_call: TRBJ2-5
cdr3_nt: TGTGCCAGCTCACGCGACACAGAAGAGACCCAGTACTTC
cdr3_aa: CASSRDTEETQYF

clone_size: few
d_call: NA
v_call: TRBV5-1
j_call: TRBJ2-5
cdr3_nt: TGCGCCAGCAGCTATAGTCCAGGTCTAGAGACCCAGTACTTC
cdr3_aa: CASSYSPGLETQYF

clone_size: few
d_call: NA
v_call: TRBV29-1
j_call: TRBJ2-7
cdr3_nt: TGCAGCGTTGTCGTCAGGGGATACGAGCAGTACTTC
cdr3_aa: CSVVVRGYEQYF

clone_size: many
d_call: TRBD2
v_call: TRBV20-1
j_call: TRBJ2-1
cdr3_nt: TGCAGTCCTTCTAGCGGGAACCACAATGAGCAGTTCTTC
cdr3_aa: CSPSSGNHNEQFF

clone_size: few
d_call: NA
v_call: TRBV6-2/TRBV6-3
j_call: TRBJ2-1
cdr3_nt: TGTGCCAGCAGATCCCCCCGTGGGACCGAACAGTTCTTC
cdr3_aa: CASRSPRGTEQFF

clone_size: once
d_call: TRBD1
v_call: TRBV7-2
j_call: TRBJ2-6
cdr3_nt: TGTGCCAGCAGCTTAGCCTTTCCAGGGGGACCCCCCTCTGGGGCCAACGTCCTGACTTTC
cdr3_aa: CASSLAFPGGPPSGANVLTF

clone_size: many
d_call: NA
v_call: TRBV6-5
j_call: TRBJ2-7
cdr3_nt: TGTGCCAGCAGCAGGACCGTTTACGAGCAGTACTTC
cdr3_aa: CASSRTVYEQYF

clone_size: few
d_call: NA
v_call: TRBV11-3
j_call: TRBJ2-2
cdr3_nt: TGTGCCAGCAGCTTCAGGGCCGGGGAGCTGTTTTTT
cdr3_aa: CASSFRAGELFF

clone_size: NA
d_call: NA
v_call: TRBV5-6
j_call: TRBJ2-5
cdr3_nt: TGTGCCAGCAGCATTGGACGAGAGACCCAGTACTTC
cdr3_aa: CASSIGRETQYF

clone_size: NA
d_call: NA
v_call: TRBV6-5
j_call: TRBJ2-7
cdr3_nt: TGTGGCAGCGGCAAGGGCTACGAGCAGTACTTC
cdr3_aa: CGSGKGYEQYF

clone_size: NA
d_call: NA
v_call: TRBV12-3/TRBV12-4
j_call: TRBJ1-4
cdr3_nt: TGTGCCAGCAGTTTAAAGTCGGCTAATGAAAAACTGTTTTTT
cdr3_aa: CASSLKSANEKLFF

clone_size: NA
d_call: NA
v_call: TRBV10-3
j_call: TRBJ2-1
cdr3_nt: TGTGCCATCAGTGAGCTGGGAGGCTCCTACAATGAGCAGTTCTTC
cdr3_aa: CAISELGGSYNEQFF

clone_size: NA
d_call: NA
v_call: TRBV18
j_call: TRBJ1-1
cdr3_nt: TGTGCCAGCTCCCCAGGGAGGGAGCGCACTGAAGCTTTCTTT
cdr3_aa: CASSPGRERTEAFF

clone_size: few
d_call: NA
v_call: TRBV6-2/TRBV6-3
j_call: TRBJ1-2
cdr3_nt: TGTGCCAGCAGGCCTCCCGAAGTCGGCGCCTTCTATGGCTACACCTTC
cdr3_aa: CASRPPEVGAFYGYTF